The entry below describes one T cell receptor beta chain. The antigen remains unidentified. This sample was included in a study of T cell responses to AZD1222 COVID-19 vaccine. Germline V gives CDR1 MNHNS, CDR2 SASEGT. The CDR3 runs 20 residues. Deletions cut 2 bases from V and 3 bases from J, with 26 bases between. Libraries were prepared by immunoSEQ multiplex PCR; TCRdb keeps only in-frame clonotypes and omits some of them. The table lists 90,000 to 150,000 clones, around 85% of them singletons. Points from the study as a whole: Repertoire collection took place solely once the T cell response had peaked. Possibly, clonal diversity was underestimated; donors were largely white British and included more females.

This clonotype was sampled from an adult in good health. This chain links TRBV6-1 with TRBJ1-3, with TRBD1 as a possible D gene (6 bases). The sequencing used peripheral blood, collected on day 0 of AZD1222 vaccination. The CDR3 reads CASSEKVFGTLASGGNTIYF. The CDR3 coding sequence is TGTGCCAGCAGTGAAAAAGTCTTCGGGACACTGGCTTCAGGTGGAAACACCATATATTTT.